These 5 T cell receptor beta chains were sequenced from one sample in a study of OX40 agonist ivuxolimab in advanced cancers. Some clones are missing from TCRdb's copy, which holds only in-frame ones; the method was immunoSEQ multiplex PCR. The sample contains some 76,000 clones, about 94% of which appear only once. The material sequenced was CD4+ or CD8+ T cells sorted from blood, taken in a trial of the OX40 agonist ivuxolimab. These receptors all stem from an adult with an advanced solid tumor such as melanoma, head and neck, liver or kidney cancer.

V and J are TRBV10-3 and TRBJ2-7; TRBD2 aligns across 14 bases. The CDR3 is 18 amino acids. V gave up 3 bases and J gave up 2 bases; unmatched junction bases: 9. The V gene's germline CDR1 is ENHRY and CDR2 SYGVKD. The CDR3 region is CAISDPTGLAGAAYEQYF. The CDR3 DNA reads as TGTGCCATCAGTGACCCGACGGGACTAGCGGGAGCCGCCTACGAGCAGTACTTC.

The chain uses TRBV5-1 and TRBJ2-3; 8 bases agree with TRBD1. The ends lost 4 bases at V and 2 bases at J; junction bases unmatched: 6. The germline CDR1 and CDR2 sequences are SGHRS and YFSETQ. This CDR3 has 15 amino acids. The CDR3 loop reads CASSPGQANTDTQYF. As DNA, the CDR3 is TGCGCCAGCAGCCCGGGACAGGCCAACACAGATACGCAGTATTTT.

The chain has TRBV10-2 and TRBJ2-2, with D possibly matching TRBD1 (6 bases). Between the trimmed V and J ends, which lost 2 bases and 1 base, there was a span of 8 bases. The CDR3 is 15 amino acids. The germline V gene encodes CDR1 WSHSY and CDR2 SAAADI. In DNA, the CDR3 is TGCGCCAGCAGTGAGACGGGACAGAACACCGGGGAGCTGTTTTTT. Translation: CASSETGQNTGELFF.

This sequence joins TRBV5-4 and TRBJ2-4; maybe TRBD2 (6 bases). CDR1 is SGHNT and CDR2 is YYREEE in the germline V gene (reference sequence). Trimming shortened V by 3 bases and J by 5 bases, and 18 bases separated the two germline ends. This CDR3 comprises 16 residues. CDR3 region: CASSSETGVSENIQYF. For the CDR3, the DNA is TGTGCCAGCAGCTCGGAAACGGGGGTGAGCGAAAACATTCAGTACTTC. The complete variable domain, with remaining parts taken from reference TRBV5-4 and TRBJ2-4, reads ETGVTQSPTHLIKTRGQQVTLRCSSQSGHNTVSWYQQALGQGPQFIFQYYREEENGRGNFPPRFSGLQFPNYSSELNVNALELDDSALYLCASSSETGVSENIQYFGAGTRLSVL.

The chain carries TRBV19 and TRBJ2-5; TRBD2 aligns across 7 bases. J lost 7 bases, V lost 3 bases, and 5 bases had no gene match. The CDR3 extends over 13 amino acids. Germline V gene sequence: CDR1 LNHDA, CDR2 SQIVND (reference sequence). CDR3 protein: CASSMGGAGTQYF. The CDR3 DNA reads as TGTGCCAGTAGTATGGGAGGGGCAGGGACCCAGTACTTC.